This T cell receptor beta chain was documented in a study of a mutant IDH1 vaccine in newly diagnosed glioma. Overall study context: Radiotherapy alone preceded vaccination by 4-6 weeks; alternatively, vaccination started with temozolomide cycles. The treated population exhibited a male proportion of about 62%, a female proportion of about 38%, and a mean age of around 40 years. Receipt of radiotherapy, temozolomide, or both preceded the study, and most received both. Visits V12 and V13 fell at weeks 35 and 47, respectively.

Of note for this clone: Its antigen is undetermined.

The protocol was immunoSEQ multiplex PCR, while the TCRdb copy is restricted to in-frame clones and leaves out a portion. The table shows over 75,000 clones, with approximately 75% occurring only once. The V and J ends lost 2 bases and 3 bases, in that order; junction bases with no gene match: 4. The CDR3 is 15 amino acids. Per the germline V gene, CDR1 is SGHDT and CDR2 is YYEEEE. Time point given: week 47, end of study. A 20-mer mutant IDH1 peptide at 300 ug was injected subcutaneously with topical imiquimod. The sequenced sample was PBMCs, obtained from a glioma patient whose treatment included an IDH1 peptide vaccine. The chain recombines TRBV5-6 with TRBJ2-7; TRBD2 aligns across 11 bases. The sequence was obtained from a man aged 35-49 years with glioma. In nucleotides, the CDR3 is TGTGCCAGCAGCTTTGGGACTAGCGGTAACTACGAGCAGTACTTC. It codes for CASSFGTSGNYEQYF.